The 8 T cell receptor beta chains below come from one sample, sequenced in a study of radiation and T cells in renal cell carcinoma (dated by TCRdb to 2020 to 2022). Receptor libraries were prepared by the immunoSEQ multiplex PCR assay. The table was pulled from immuneACCESS by TCRdb, which kept in-frame rearrangements only. Such tables lose some clones; where checked, under half of the loss comes from unresolved V genes, and the rest has no known cause. The sample includes 100,000 to 150,000 clones, with more than 70% observed a single time. The top ten clonotypes cover 5.8% of the sample. The time point label here, explained by the study, means: blood 2 weeks post-SBRT. The treatment or condition tag for this specimen amounts to: 15 Gy SBRT to primary tumor, nephrectomy 4 weeks later. Material: blood, obtained from a patient whose treatment included radiotherapy and nephrectomy. These receptors were obtained from an older woman with renal cell carcinoma.

V gene TRBV7-9 combines with J gene TRBJ2-7; D is possibly TRBD1 (5 bases). V shed 0 bases and J shed 5 bases, with 8 bases lying between them. Germline CDR1 reads SEHNR; CDR2 reads FQNEAQ (reference sequence). The CDR3 loop spans 13 amino acids. As DNA, the CDR3 is TGTGCCAGCAGCTTAGCAGGGGCGGACGAGCAGTACTTC. Its translation: CASSLAGADEQYF.

This clone was seen a single time. The rearrangement joins TRBV11-3 to TRBJ2-7; the D is unclear. V lost 1 base and J lost 3, with 7 bases in between. Looked up from germline, CDR1 is SGHNT and CDR2 is YENEEA. This CDR3 has 13 amino acids. DNA of the CDR3: TGTGCCAGCAGCTTAGCAGGAAACTACGAGCAGTACTTC. Translation: CASSLAGNYEQYF.

Details on this clone: One junction end disagrees with the germline gene, perhaps due to a read error. V gene TRBV4-3 combines with J gene TRBJ1-2, with D tentatively TRBD1 (5 bases). The CDR3 is made up of 11 amino acids. Germline V gene sequence: CDR1 LGHNA, CDR2 YSLEER. CDR3 loop: CASSQEPGRVF. In DNA, the CDR3 is TGCGCCAGCAGCCAAGAACCGGGACGCGTCTTC.

This rearrangement joins TRBV6-5 to TRBJ1-5, with D perhaps matching TRBD1 (5 bases). Per the germline V gene, CDR1 is MNHEY and CDR2 is SVGAGI. The CDR3 runs to 14 residues. The germline V and J ends were trimmed by 5 bases and 3 bases, with 11 bases remaining between them. CDR3 in amino acids: CASSDRDANQPQHF. CDR3 coding DNA: TGTGCCAGCAGTGACCGGGACGCCAATCAGCCCCAGCATTTT.

J is TRBJ2-7 and V is TRBV10-3, with 7 bases identical to TRBD1. Germline lookup yields CDR1 ENHRY and CDR2 SYGVKD. The CDR3 extends over 11 amino acids. V gave up 6 bases and J gave up 5 bases; unmatched junction bases: 1. The DNA of the CDR3 is TGTGCCATCAGAACAGGGGACGAGCAGTACTTC. Translation gives CAIRTGDEQYF.

Notes on this clone: The sample carries other DNA sequences with the same CDR3. The chain joins TRBV5-1 to TRBJ2-3; D call uncertain. This CDR3 region has 11 residues. CDR1 SGHRS and CDR2 YFSETQ come from the germline V gene. V lost 2 bases, J lost 3 bases, and 1 base lay in between. Written as DNA, the CDR3 is TGCGCCAGCAGCTTTACAGATACGCAGTATTTT. Residues: CASSFTDTQYF.

The rearrangement uses TRBV5-1 and TRBJ2-2; 8 nucleotides match TRBD2. The CDR3 covers 15 residues. V lost 6 bases to trimming and J lost 6 bases; unmatched junction nucleotides: 10. Germline lookup yields CDR1 SGHRS and CDR2 YFSETQ. CDR3 sequence reads: CASTPTGGAAGELFF. The CDR3 nucleotides read TGCGCCAGCACCCCGACGGGGGGGGCAGCCGGGGAGCTGTTTTTT.

The chain is built from TRBV4-3 and TRBJ2-7; D is possibly TRBD1 (6 bases). Trimming cost V 1 base and J 7 bases, with 14 bases left between them. Germline V gives CDR1 LGHNA, CDR2 YSLEER. The CDR3 extends over 14 amino acids. The DNA for the CDR3 is TGCGCCAGCAGCCAAGTAACAGGGTCGGGGGAGCAGTACTTC. Amino acid sequence: CASSQVTGSGEQYF.